These 30 T cell receptor beta chains were all obtained from the same sample, sequenced in a study of Ad26.COV2.S vaccination and SARS-CoV-2 variants. Regarding treatment: some 20 received Ad26.COV2.S at low or high dose, single or two shots; roughly five received placebo; per-sample allocation not given. It was on day 63 after the first vaccine or placebo injection that samples were taken. Assay used: immunoSEQ multiplex PCR; TCRdb lists only in-frame clones, some missing. The sample shows hundreds of thousands of clones, about 89% of them seen only once. Sample: peripheral blood, taken in a trial of Ad26.COV2.S vaccine versus placebo. These receptors were collected from a person aged 18-60 years who received the Ad26.COV2.S COVID-19 vaccine or a placebo.

The rearrangement joins TRBV2 to TRBJ1-1; D gene unclear. Germline V CDR1 and CDR2: SNHLY, FYNNEI. V was clipped by 2 bases and J by 3 bases, with 13 bases between them. This CDR3 is built from 15 residues. CDR3 sequence: CASSEITASYTEAFF. The DNA for the CDR3 is TGTGCCAGCAGTGAAATAACAGCGTCTTACACTGAAGCTTTCTTT.

In its sample, this clone was seen once. The rearrangement joins TRBV19 to TRBJ1-6; D ambiguous. Germline CDR1 is LNHDA and CDR2 is SQIVND (reference sequence). This CDR3 comprises 15 residues. V lost 3 bases, J lost 5 bases, and 11 bases lay in between. In nucleotides, the CDR3 is TGTGCCAGTAGTATCGGGAGTTTGAATAATTCACCCCTCCACTTT. It translates to CASSIGSLNNSPLHF.

The V gene is TRBV6-1, the J gene TRBJ2-7, with 7 bases that match TRBD2. This CDR3 comprises 15 residues. The V segment lost 1 base and the J segment 2 bases; nucleotides outside the gene matches: 5. The germline CDR1 and CDR2 sequences are MNHNS and SASEGT. This CDR3 reads CASSEVASGAYEQYF. The CDR3 nucleotides are TGTGCCAGCAGTGAAGTAGCGAGCGGGGCCTACGAGCAGTACTTC.

This chain links TRBV5-1 with TRBJ2-2; tentatively, D is TRBD2 (5 bases). The germline V gene has CDR1 SGHRS and CDR2 YFSETQ. The V end lost 3 bases, the J end lost 0 bases, and 9 bases lay between the germline ends. This CDR3 has 15 amino acids. The CDR3 nucleotides are TGCGCCAGCAGCTCAGCGGTCGCGAACACCGGGGAGCTGTTTTTT. Encoded protein: CASSSAVANTGELFF.

The chain is built from TRBV15 and TRBJ1-4; D is ambiguous. The CDR3 extends over 17 amino acids. Trimming stripped 2 bases from V and 5 bases from J, with 18 bases between. Germline V gene data show CDR1 as LNHNV and CDR2 as YYDKDF (reference sequence). The CDR3 sequence is CATSRTLVNSLNEKLFF. The CDR3 nucleotides read TGTGCCACCAGCAGAACCTTGGTTAACAGCTTAAATGAAAAACTGTTTTTT.

The V and J genes are TRBV3-1 (or the pseudogene TRBV3-2) and TRBJ2-5; 9 nucleotides align to TRBD1. CDR1 LGHDT and CDR2 YNNKEL come from the germline V gene (reference sequence). The CDR3 sequence is 14 residues long. The J segment lost 4 bases and the V segment lost 2 bases, leaving 2 bases of the junction unmatched. The CDR3, as DNA: TGTGCCAGCAGCCAAAACAGGGGGCGAGAGACCCAGTACTTC. Translating it yields CASSQNRGRETQYF.

This clone was observed at least ten times. The V call is TRBV6-2 or TRBV6-3, the J call TRBJ1-2; 7 nucleotides align to TRBD1. CDR1 is MNHEY, CDR2 SVGEGT, per germline. This CDR3 spans 14 amino acids. The junction had 6 bases not matched to a gene; V was cut back by 0 bases and J by 8 bases. This CDR3 reads CASSYSRQGRGYTF. The CDR3 DNA reads as TGTGCCAGCAGTTACTCGAGACAGGGAAGGGGCTACACCTTC.

This clone was found once. V and J are TRBV30 and TRBJ2-6, with D perhaps TRBD2 (6 bases). This CDR3 contains 14 residues. Germline-derived CDR1 and CDR2 are GTSNPN and SVGIG (reference sequence). Trimming pared 6 bases from V and 0 bases from J, leaving 9 bases between. The CDR3 is CACGGASGANVLTF. In DNA, the CDR3 is TGTGCCTGCGGAGGGGCCTCTGGGGCCAACGTCCTGACTTTC.

The chain has TRBV28 and TRBJ1-5, with D maybe TRBD1 (5 bases). Germline values: CDR1 MDHEN, CDR2 SYDVKM. Trimming took off 2 bases at V and 2 bases at J, with 10 bases between the two ends. This CDR3 spans 15 amino acids. The CDR3 spells CASSLKAGRNQPQHF. The CDR3 region has the DNA TGTGCCAGCAGTTTAAAGGCAGGGCGCAATCAGCCCCAGCATTTT.

This clone is a singleton in its sample. The chain combines TRBV10-3 with TRBJ2-1; a possible D gene is TRBD2 (6 bases). CDR1 and CDR2 from the germline V gene are ENHRY and SYGVKD. The CDR3 length is 16 residues. The V end lost 3 bases, the J end lost 9 bases, and 21 bases lay between the germline ends. Here the CDR3 DNA reads TGTGCCATCAGTGACCCGACTAGGAGTGACTCCCTTGAGCAGTTCTTC. Protein sequence: CAISDPTRSDSLEQFF.

The sample holds one count of this clone. The chain is built from TRBV6-2 or TRBV6-3 and TRBJ2-7, with no clear D. The V and J ends lost 2 bases and 7 bases respectively, with 18 bases between them. This CDR3 has 15 residues. Germline loops: CDR1 MNHEY, CDR2 SVGEGT. The DNA for the CDR3 is TGTGCCAGCAGTTACCCAAAAACTGGCGGTAATGAGCAGTACTTC. Translation gives CASSYPKTGGNEQYF.

A single count supports this clone. The V and J genes are TRBV4-1 and TRBJ2-1; TRBD2 agrees at 9 bases. This CDR3 is built from 17 residues. J was trimmed by 5 bases and V by 1 base; bases with no gene match: 9. Per germline, CDR1 MGHRA and CDR2 YSYEKL. The CDR3 bases are TGCGCCAGCAGCCAAGCATTAGCGGGGGAGATGAACAATGAGCAGTTCTTC. Translation gives CASSQALAGEMNNEQFF.

J is TRBJ2-3 and V is TRBV5-1, with 12 bases aligning to TRBD2. The CDR3 loop spans 18 amino acids. After removal of 0 bases from V and 0 bases from J, the junction contained 5 bases not matched to a gene. CDR1 and CDR2 (germline): SGHRS, YFSETQ. The CDR3 region is CASSLALAGGLSTDTQYF. The CDR3 coding sequence is TGCGCCAGCAGCTTGGCGCTAGCGGGAGGGTTGAGCACAGATACGCAGTATTTT.

This sequence joins TRBV27 and TRBJ1-3, with a weak D call TRBD1 (6 bases). V was clipped by 2 bases and J by 0 bases, with 11 bases between them. CDR1 is MNHEY and CDR2 is SMNVEV in the germline V gene (reference sequence). CDR3 length: 16 residues. The CDR3, as DNA: TGTGCCAGCAGTTTAGGACAGCCTTACTCTGGAAACACCATATATTTT. Translation: CASSLGQPYSGNTIYF.

J is TRBJ2-3 and V is TRBV3-1 (or the pseudogene TRBV3-2); TRBD2 matches 10 bases. Germline CDR1 reads LGHDT; CDR2 reads YNNKEL (reference sequence). This CDR3 is 15 amino acids long. V trimming: 6 bases; J trimming: 11 bases; junction bases outside the gene matches: 14. Here the CDR3 DNA reads TGTGCCAGCAGTAAAGAGGCTAGCGGGAGCGGTGGGCAGTATTTT. It translates to CASSKEASGSGGQYF.

The chain carries TRBV18 and TRBJ1-2, with D possibly matching TRBD1 (6 bases). The germline V and J ends were trimmed by 3 bases and 4 bases, with 9 bases remaining between them. Germline assignment: CDR1 KGHSH and CDR2 LQKENI. This CDR3 region has 13 residues. The CDR3 loop reads CASSPKDSYGYTF. The CDR3 DNA follows: TGTGCCAGCTCACCCAAGGACAGCTATGGCTACACCTTC.

In DNA form, the CDR3 reads TGTGCCAGCAGTTTACCTACCGGGACAGGGGAGCCCAATGAAAAACTGTTTTTT. Its translation: CASSLPTGTGEPNEKLFF. The chain has TRBV28 and TRBJ1-4; 10 nucleotides agree with TRBD1. The germline gives CDR1 MDHEN, CDR2 SYDVKM. There are 18 residues in the CDR3. V lost 2 bases, J lost 5 bases, and 11 bases stayed unmatched. The variable domain in full, completed from reference TRBV28 and TRBJ1-4, reads DVKVTQSSRYLVKRTGEKVFLECVQDMDHENMFWYRQDPGLGLRLIYFSYDVKMKEKGDIPEGYSVSREKKERFSLILESASTNQTSMYLCASSLPTGTGEPNEKLFFGSGTQLSVL.

The chain carries TRBV7-9 and TRBJ1-4, with a possible D match to TRBD1 (6 bases). This CDR3 comprises 16 residues. The V and J ends lost 0 bases and 5 bases respectively, with 13 bases between them. Germline V lookup: CDR1 SEHNR, CDR2 FQNEAQ (reference sequence). The CDR3 DNA reads as TGTGCCAGCAGCTTAGCCACCACAGGGAGAAATGAAAAACTGTTTTTT. Translation: CASSLATTGRNEKLFF. Variable domain in full (rest from reference TRBV7-9 and TRBJ1-4): DTGVSQNPRHKITKRGQNVTFRCDPISEHNRLYWYRQTLGQGPEFLTYFQNEAQLEKSRLLSDRFSAERPKGSFSTLEIQRTEQGDSAMYLCASSLATTGRNEKLFFGSGTQLSVL.

The gene calls are TRBV20-1 and TRBJ1-2, with a possible D match to TRBD1 (5 bases). Germline V gene lookup returns CDR1 DFQATT and CDR2 SNEGSKA (reference sequence). V was trimmed by 3 bases and J by 6 bases, leaving 8 bases between them. The CDR3 contains 11 residues. The CDR3: CSARGVDGYTF. DNA of the CDR3: TGCAGTGCTAGGGGGGTCGATGGCTACACCTTC.

This clone was seen only once. This chain links TRBV7-9 with TRBJ2-1; D is possibly TRBD2 (6 bases). V lost 3 bases and J 5 bases, leaving 11 bases between the germline ends. The CDR3 has 14 residues. Germline CDR1 reads SEHNR; CDR2 reads FQNEAQ (reference sequence). This chain's CDR3 is CASSLSGLNNEQFF. The CDR3 DNA is TGTGCCAGCAGCTTGTCGGGACTTAACAATGAGCAGTTCTTC.

V and J are TRBV30 and TRBJ2-5; 9 bases agree with TRBD2. V was clipped by 1 base and J by 5 bases; unmatched bases: 11. The CDR3 consists of 16 residues. From germline, CDR1 is GTSNPN and CDR2 SVGIG (reference sequence). CDR3 in amino acids: CAWSEGGTSITETQYF. CDR3 coding DNA: TGTGCCTGGAGTGAGGGTGGGACTAGCATTACGGAGACCCAGTACTTC.

DNA for the CDR3: TGTGCCAGCAGCCTGAGACAGGGGTTCGAGACCCAGTACTTC. It codes for CASSLRQGFETQYF. The V and J genes are TRBV13 and TRBJ2-5; 8 nucleotides agree with TRBD1. The CDR3 has 14 amino acids. V dropped 5 bases and J dropped 5; count of bases not matched to a gene: 7. The V gene's germline CDR1 is PRHDT and CDR2 FYEKMQ (reference sequence).

The V gene is TRBV7-8, the J gene TRBJ2-2; 8 bases are shared with TRBD2. Germline values: CDR1 SGHVS, CDR2 FQNEAQ. The CDR3 has 17 residues. The V and J ends lost 4 bases and 4 bases, in that order; junction bases with no gene match: 11. For the CDR3, the DNA is TGTGCCAGCAGCTCCAAAGTGGCGGGAGGAGCCACCGGGGAGCTGTTTTTT. Amino acids: CASSSKVAGGATGELFF.

This clone was counted between two and nine times. V gene TRBV2 combines with J gene TRBJ1-1; 8 nucleotides line up with TRBD1. The length of the CDR3 is 14 residues. Germline CDR1 is SNHLY and CDR2 is FYNNEI. The ends lost 3 bases at V and 10 bases at J; junction bases unmatched: 10. CDR3 sequence (DNA): TGTGCCAGCAGTGAGGGTCGGACAGGGTCTCCAGCTTTCTTT. This gives the protein CASSEGRTGSPAFF.

This clone was observed a single time. CDR3 protein: CATTKQANTGELFF. The CDR3, as DNA: TGTGCCACCACGAAACAGGCGAACACCGGGGAGCTGTTTTTT. The chain links TRBV11-2 to TRBJ2-2; D possibly corresponds to TRBD1 (5 bases). Germline V gives CDR1 SGHAT, CDR2 FQNNGV. There are 14 residues in the CDR3. The ends were cut back, 10 bases at V and 0 bases at J, with 12 bases in the middle.

The rearrangement links TRBV11-2 to TRBJ2-2; possible D gene TRBD2, 6 bases. V was cut by 2 bases and J by 8 bases, with 9 bases left in between. CDR3 length: 13 amino acids. CDR1 and CDR2 from the germline V gene are SGHAT and FQNNGV. The CDR3 nucleotides read TGTGCCAGCAGCTTAAACGGGGGAGGGGAGCTGTTTTTT. This codes for CASSLNGGGELFF.

In DNA, the CDR3 is TGTGCCAGCAGCCCTCATCCGGGACAGGCATATAAAGAGACCCAGTACTTC. Translation: CASSPHPGQAYKETQYF. The chain recombines TRBV7-9 with TRBJ2-5; 8 bases agree with TRBD1. Per germline, CDR1 SEHNR and CDR2 FQNEAQ (reference sequence). V lost 5 bases, J lost 3 bases, and 14 bases stayed unmatched. This CDR3 has 17 amino acids.

V usage is TRBV3-1 (or the pseudogene TRBV3-2) and J usage is TRBJ2-7; 8 bases are shared with TRBD2. Trimming removed 3 bases from V and 1 base from J; junction bases left unmatched: 5. The CDR3 is 15 residues long. The germline V gene encodes CDR1 LGHDT and CDR2 YNNKEL (reference sequence). The CDR3 protein is CASSHSGKGSYEQYF. The CDR3 DNA sequence: TGTGCCAGCAGCCATAGCGGGAAGGGGTCCTACGAGCAGTACTTC.

The chain links TRBV19 to TRBJ1-5; no definite D call. This CDR3 has 15 residues. Trimming shortened V by 3 bases and J by 3 bases, and 12 bases separated the two germline ends. Germline V gives CDR1 LNHDA, CDR2 SQIVND (reference sequence). Here the CDR3 DNA reads TGTGCCAGTAGTATTTGGAAGTTACTCAATCAGCCCCAGCATTTT. This encodes CASSIWKLLNQPQHF.

J is TRBJ1-2 and V is TRBV7-9; D possibly corresponds to TRBD1 (6 bases). This CDR3 region has 15 residues. V was clipped by 4 bases and J by 0 bases, with 12 bases between them. The germline V gene has CDR1 SEHNR and CDR2 FQNEAQ (reference sequence). The CDR3 here is CASSSQGISNYGYTF. The DNA for the CDR3 is TGTGCCAGCAGCTCGCAGGGGATCTCTAACTATGGCTACACCTTC.